The clone carrying this T cell receptor (beta chain) was found a few times. The sample comes from a study of blood T cell repertoires in COVID-19. Study-level information: Italy, Spain and the United States were the sources of the convalescent and acute COVID-19 samples. PBMCs, B-cell-depleted T cells, or T cells were the source of the cDNA or gDNA that made up the material.

The authors' processing: Reference gene primers were amplified, and this amplification served to estimate nucleated cell counts. Sequenced by immunoSEQ multiplex PCR; TCRdb stores in-frame clones only, minus some. V and J calls and clone size are as listed in that table; D and trimming were resolved from the DNA. The repertoire consists of roughly 200,000 clones, with 70% to 90% occurring once and the leading ten covering roughly 4.5%. The trim removed 5 bases at V and 2 bases at J, leaving 2 bases unmatched. The germline gives CDR1 SGHTA, CDR2 FQGNSA. The CDR3 extends over 13 amino acids. This chain joins TRBV7-2 and TRBJ1-2; 7 bases are shared with TRBD1. The sequence derives from an elderly woman with acute or convalescent COVID-19. Material: peripheral blood. The CDR3 bases are TGTGCCAGCAGCCGGGACAGAAACTATGGCTACACCTTC. As protein: CASSRDRNYGYTF. Full variable domain (outside the CDR3, taken from reference TRBV7-2 and TRBJ1-2): GAGVSQSPSNKVTEKGKDVELRCDPISGHTALYWYRQSLGQGLEFLIYFQGNSAPDKSGLPSDRFSAERTGGSVSTLTIQRTQQEDSAVYLCASSRDRNYGYTFGSGTRLTVV.